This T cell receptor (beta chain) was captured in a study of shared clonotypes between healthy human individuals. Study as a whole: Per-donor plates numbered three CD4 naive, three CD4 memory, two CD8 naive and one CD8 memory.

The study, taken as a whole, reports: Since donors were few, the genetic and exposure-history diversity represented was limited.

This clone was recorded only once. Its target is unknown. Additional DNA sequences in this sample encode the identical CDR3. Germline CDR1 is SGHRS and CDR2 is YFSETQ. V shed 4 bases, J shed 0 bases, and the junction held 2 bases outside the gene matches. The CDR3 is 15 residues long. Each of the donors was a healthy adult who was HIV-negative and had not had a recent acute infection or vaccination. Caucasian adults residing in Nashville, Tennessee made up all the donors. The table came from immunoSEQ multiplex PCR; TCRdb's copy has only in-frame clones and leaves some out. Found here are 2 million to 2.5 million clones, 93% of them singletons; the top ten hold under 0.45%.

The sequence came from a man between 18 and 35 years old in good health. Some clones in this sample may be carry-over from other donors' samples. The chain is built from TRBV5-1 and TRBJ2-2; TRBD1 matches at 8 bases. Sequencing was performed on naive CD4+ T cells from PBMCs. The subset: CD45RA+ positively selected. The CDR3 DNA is TGCGCCAGCAGCCTGACAGGGGCGAACACCGGGGAGCTGTTTTTT. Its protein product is CASSLTGANTGELFF.